These T cell receptor beta chains were read from a single sample in a study of shared clonotypes between healthy human individuals. Generated by immunoSEQ multiplex PCR, the TCRdb table keeps only in-frame clones and is missing some. The sample holds approximately 2.5 million clones, just over 90% seen once. Sequenced input: naive CD4+ T cells sorted from blood. These receptors came from a man aged 18 to 35 in good health. Each CDR3 is given with its conserved first and last residue. D genes are given only for firm matches. Some rows have no size entry. The others give once, few or many, or a class for an expanded clone.

v_call: TRBV5-1; clone_size: NA; j_call: TRBJ1-1; d_call: NA; cdr3_nt: TGCGCCAGCAGCTTTGGAGGGAGTTGGGCTGAAGCTTTCTTT; cdr3_aa: CASSFGGSWAEAFF
v_call: TRBV7-8; clone_size: NA; j_call: TRBJ2-7; d_call: NA; cdr3_nt: TGTGCCAGCAGCTTACTAATTCGGGACACCACCTACGAGCAGTACTTC; cdr3_aa: CASSLLIRDTTYEQYF
v_call: TRBV11-2; clone_size: once; j_call: TRBJ2-7; d_call: TRBD2; cdr3_nt: TGTGCCAGCAGCTTAGCAGTGGGCGGGAGATCGGGCGAGCAGTACTTC; cdr3_aa: CASSLAVGGRSGEQYF
v_call: TRBV6-5; clone_size: NA; j_call: TRBJ1-2; d_call: NA; cdr3_nt: TGTGCCAGCAGGGTTCCGTCGGGCTATGGCTACACCTTC; cdr3_aa: CASRVPSGYGYTF
v_call: TRBV6-5; clone_size: NA; j_call: TRBJ2-1; d_call: NA; cdr3_nt: TGTGCCAGCAGTTACTCGCCGGGAGAGGGCAATGAGCAGTTCTTC; cdr3_aa: CASSYSPGEGNEQFF
v_call: TRBV6-1; clone_size: NA; j_call: TRBJ1-5; d_call: NA; cdr3_nt: TGTGCCAGCAGTGTGGGGGACAATAGCAATCAGCCCCAGCATTTT; cdr3_aa: CASSVGDNSNQPQHF
v_call: TRBV7-2; clone_size: NA; j_call: TRBJ1-2; d_call: NA; cdr3_nt: TGTGCCAGCAGCCCCAGGATGGGAGGGGGAGTGGGTGGCTACACCTTC; cdr3_aa: CASSPRMGGGVGGYTF
v_call: TRBV18; clone_size: once; j_call: TRBJ2-7; d_call: TRBD2; cdr3_nt: TGTGCCAGCTCACCAAACACGGGACTAGGTGTCGAGCAGTACTTC; cdr3_aa: CASSPNTGLGVEQYF
v_call: TRBV27; clone_size: NA; j_call: TRBJ1-5; d_call: TRBD1; cdr3_nt: TGTGCCAGCAGATTGACAGGGAGGAACAATCAGCCCCAGCATTTT; cdr3_aa: CASRLTGRNNQPQHF
v_call: TRBV4-3; clone_size: NA; j_call: TRBJ2-1; d_call: NA; cdr3_nt: TGCGCCAGCAGCCAAGAACCCCCCTCGTCCGGGAGCGCCCACAATGAGCAGTTCTTC; cdr3_aa: CASSQEPPSSGSAHNEQFF
v_call: TRBV5-4; clone_size: NA; j_call: TRBJ2-7; d_call: NA; cdr3_nt: TGTGCCAGCAGCTCATCACTGACCTACGAGCAGTACTTC; cdr3_aa: CASSSSLTYEQYF
v_call: TRBV27; clone_size: NA; j_call: TRBJ2-5; d_call: NA; cdr3_nt: TGTGCCAGCAGTTTATGGGAAGGGGCGGAGACCCAGTACTTC; cdr3_aa: CASSLWEGAETQYF
v_call: TRBV29-1; clone_size: NA; j_call: TRBJ2-5; d_call: NA; cdr3_nt: TGCAGCGTTGGAGGGGCCTGGGGAGAGCAGTACTTC; cdr3_aa: CSVGGAWGEQYF
v_call: TRBV15; clone_size: once; j_call: TRBJ2-6; d_call: NA; cdr3_nt: TGTGCCACCAGCAACAGGGCTGGGGCCAACGTCCTGACTTTC; cdr3_aa: CATSNRAGANVLTF
v_call: TRBV29-1; clone_size: NA; j_call: TRBJ2-3; d_call: TRBD1; cdr3_nt: TGCAGCGTTGAAAGGGGACAGGTAAGCACAGATACGCAGTATTTT; cdr3_aa: CSVERGQVSTDTQYF
v_call: TRBV13; clone_size: NA; j_call: TRBJ1-1; d_call: TRBD1; cdr3_nt: TGTGCCAGCAGCCAGTTGACAGGGGCGAACACTGAAGCTTTCTTT; cdr3_aa: CASSQLTGANTEAFF
v_call: TRBV7-2; clone_size: NA; j_call: TRBJ2-3; d_call: TRBD2; cdr3_nt: TGTGCCAGCAGCTTAGGACTAGCGGGCACTGCAGTGGGGTATTTT; cdr3_aa: CASSLGLAGTAVGYF
v_call: TRBV5-5; clone_size: NA; j_call: TRBJ2-5; d_call: TRBD1; cdr3_nt: TGTGCCAGCAGCTTACCCGGGACAGGGGGCTTAAGGTTGAACTTC; cdr3_aa: CASSLPGTGGLRLNF
v_call: TRBV6-5; clone_size: NA; j_call: TRBJ2-7; d_call: TRBD1; cdr3_nt: TGTGCCAGCAGGCGGGACAGGGTCTCCTCCGAGCAGTACTTC; cdr3_aa: CASRRDRVSSEQYF
v_call: TRBV7-6; clone_size: NA; j_call: TRBJ2-3; d_call: NA; cdr3_nt: TGTGCCAGCAGCCTCCTCCCAGATACGCAGTATTTT; cdr3_aa: CASSLLPDTQYF
v_call: TRBV7-2; clone_size: once; j_call: TRBJ2-3; d_call: NA; cdr3_nt: TGTGCCAGCAGCTTTCCAGATACGCAGTATTTT; cdr3_aa: CASSFPDTQYF
v_call: TRBV5-4; clone_size: NA; j_call: TRBJ2-3; d_call: NA; cdr3_nt: TGTGCCAGCAGCCCCTACACAGATACGCAGTATTTT; cdr3_aa: CASSPYTDTQYF
v_call: TRBV4-2; clone_size: NA; j_call: TRBJ1-2; d_call: NA; cdr3_nt: TGTGCCAGCAGCCAATCAGCTCCTCCGTATGGCTACACCTTC; cdr3_aa: CASSQSAPPYGYTF
v_call: TRBV10-3; clone_size: NA; j_call: TRBJ2-3; d_call: NA; cdr3_nt: TGTGCCATCAGCCAAGGGGTAGCCCGCACAGATACGCAGTATTTT; cdr3_aa: CAISQGVARTDTQYF
v_call: TRBV6-6; clone_size: NA; j_call: TRBJ2-5; d_call: NA; cdr3_nt: TGTGCCACTGCGGACTACCAAGAGACCCAGTACTTC; cdr3_aa: CATADYQETQYF
v_call: TRBV2; clone_size: NA; j_call: TRBJ1-1; d_call: NA; cdr3_nt: TGTGCCAGCAAAAGGGGCACTGAAGCTTTCTTT; cdr3_aa: CASKRGTEAFF
v_call: TRBV19; clone_size: NA; j_call: TRBJ1-5; d_call: NA; cdr3_nt: TGTGCCAGTAGTCCCTCAGGGAGCAATCAGCCCCAGCATTTT; cdr3_aa: CASSPSGSNQPQHF
v_call: TRBV2; clone_size: NA; j_call: TRBJ2-5; d_call: NA; cdr3_nt: TGTGCCAGCAGAAACCCTCCCCCAGAGACCCAGTACTTC; cdr3_aa: CASRNPPPETQYF
v_call: TRBV29-1; clone_size: NA; j_call: TRBJ1-2; d_call: NA; cdr3_nt: TGCAGCGTTGAAGATCTCATCCCTTTGACCGACAGAGGCTATGGCTACACCTTC; cdr3_aa: CSVEDLIPLTDRGYGYTF
v_call: TRBV6-5; clone_size: NA; j_call: TRBJ1-1; d_call: NA; cdr3_nt: TGTGCCAGCAGTTACGAGAATGGTCGGACTGAAGCTTTCTTT; cdr3_aa: CASSYENGRTEAFF
v_call: TRBV7-2; clone_size: NA; j_call: TRBJ2-3; d_call: NA; cdr3_nt: TGTGCCAGCAGCTACCAGATAGGGGCCACAGATACGCAGTATTTT; cdr3_aa: CASSYQIGATDTQYF
v_call: TRBV4-1; clone_size: NA; j_call: TRBJ2-6; d_call: NA; cdr3_nt: TGCGCCAGCAGCCAAGATTCGGTCCTCTCTGGGGCCAACGTCCTGACTTTC; cdr3_aa: CASSQDSVLSGANVLTF
v_call: TRBV10-2; clone_size: once; j_call: TRBJ1-3; d_call: TRBD1; cdr3_nt: TGCGCCAGCAGCCCGGGACAGGGCGGAGGAAACACCATATATTTT; cdr3_aa: CASSPGQGGGNTIYF
v_call: TRBV9; clone_size: NA; j_call: TRBJ2-7; d_call: NA; cdr3_nt: TGTGCCAGCAGCGTAGCTCCCGAGCGCTACGAGCAGTACTTC; cdr3_aa: CASSVAPERYEQYF
v_call: TRBV2; clone_size: NA; j_call: TRBJ2-3; d_call: NA; cdr3_nt: TGTGCCAGCAGTGCCTGGCAGCGGTCCACAGATACGCAGTATTTT; cdr3_aa: CASSAWQRSTDTQYF
v_call: TRBV5-5; clone_size: NA; j_call: TRBJ1-2; d_call: TRBD1; cdr3_nt: TGTGCCAGCAGCCCCGCAAAATGGACAGGGTTTGGCTACACCTTC; cdr3_aa: CASSPAKWTGFGYTF
v_call: TRBV5-4; clone_size: NA; j_call: TRBJ1-6; d_call: NA; cdr3_nt: TGTGCCAGCAGCTTGAGTAAGGGGAATTCACCCCTCCACTTT; cdr3_aa: CASSLSKGNSPLHF
v_call: TRBV19; clone_size: NA; j_call: TRBJ1-5; d_call: TRBD1; cdr3_nt: TGTGCCAGTAGTAGGACAGGGCGAGATCAGCCCCAGCATTTT; cdr3_aa: CASSRTGRDQPQHF
v_call: TRBV5-1; clone_size: once; j_call: TRBJ2-3; d_call: NA; cdr3_nt: TGCGCCAGCAGCTCGTCGACTAGTCACCCCACAGATACGCAGTATTTT; cdr3_aa: CASSSSTSHPTDTQYF
v_call: TRBV7-9; clone_size: NA; j_call: TRBJ1-3; d_call: NA; cdr3_nt: TGTGCCAGCAGCTTATCGATATCTGGAAACACCATATATTTT; cdr3_aa: CASSLSISGNTIYF
v_call: TRBV5-1; clone_size: NA; j_call: TRBJ1-1; d_call: NA; cdr3_nt: TGCGCCAGCAGCCCTAGTCCTGGCGCTAACACTGAAGCTTTCTTT; cdr3_aa: CASSPSPGANTEAFF
v_call: TRBV5-6; clone_size: NA; j_call: TRBJ1-1; d_call: NA; cdr3_nt: TGTGCCAGCACCGAAAGGACGGGGGTTGGGAACACTGAAGCTTTCTTT; cdr3_aa: CASTERTGVGNTEAFF
v_call: TRBV28; clone_size: NA; j_call: TRBJ1-2; d_call: NA; cdr3_nt: TGTGCCAGCGAAGGGAAAAACTATGGCTACACCTTC; cdr3_aa: CASEGKNYGYTF
v_call: TRBV5-8; clone_size: NA; j_call: TRBJ1-1; d_call: NA; cdr3_nt: TGTGCCAGCAGCCCCGGAGGAGAAAGGGACACTGAAGCTTTCTTT; cdr3_aa: CASSPGGERDTEAFF
v_call: TRBV28; clone_size: NA; j_call: TRBJ1-2; d_call: TRBD1; cdr3_nt: TGTGCCAGCAGTTCTACAGGGGAGTATGGCTACACCTTC; cdr3_aa: CASSSTGEYGYTF
v_call: TRBV2; clone_size: NA; j_call: TRBJ2-3; d_call: TRBD2; cdr3_nt: TGTGCCAGCAGCCGGGGGGCAGATACGCAGTATTTT; cdr3_aa: CASSRGADTQYF
v_call: TRBV18; clone_size: NA; j_call: TRBJ2-3; d_call: TRBD2; cdr3_nt: TGTGCCAGCTCGCAACTAGCGGGAGGCACTGATACGCAGTATTTT; cdr3_aa: CASSQLAGGTDTQYF
v_call: TRBV30; clone_size: NA; j_call: TRBJ2-5; d_call: NA; cdr3_nt: TGTGCCTGGAGTGCTGGGTCCCCGGAGACCCAGTACTTC; cdr3_aa: CAWSAGSPETQYF
v_call: TRBV2; clone_size: few; j_call: TRBJ1-1; d_call: TRBD1; cdr3_nt: TGTGCCAGCAGTACGGACAGGGGAGCTGAAGCTTTCTTT; cdr3_aa: CASSTDRGAEAFF
v_call: TRBV4-1; clone_size: once; j_call: TRBJ2-3; d_call: NA; cdr3_nt: TGCGCCAGCAGCCATGTCCGGGTGGATACGCAGTATTTT; cdr3_aa: CASSHVRVDTQYF
v_call: TRBV7-2; clone_size: NA; j_call: TRBJ1-2; d_call: TRBD1; cdr3_nt: TGTGCCAGCAGCCCGATTCGGGACAGGCCGAAGGATGACTACACCTTC; cdr3_aa: CASSPIRDRPKDDYTF
v_call: TRBV2; clone_size: NA; j_call: TRBJ1-1; d_call: NA; cdr3_nt: TGTGCCAGCAGTCGAGGGACATCCTCCTTCGGCACTGAAGCTTTCTTT; cdr3_aa: CASSRGTSSFGTEAFF
v_call: TRBV19; clone_size: NA; j_call: TRBJ1-1; d_call: NA; cdr3_nt: TGTGCCAGTAGTATCTCCGAGAACACTGAAGCTTTCTTT; cdr3_aa: CASSISENTEAFF
v_call: TRBV6-6; clone_size: NA; j_call: TRBJ2-7; d_call: NA; cdr3_nt: TGTGCCAGCAGTTACTCCGGCGCAGGGGCCTACGAGCAGTACTTC; cdr3_aa: CASSYSGAGAYEQYF
v_call: TRBV4-1; clone_size: NA; j_call: TRBJ2-2; d_call: NA; cdr3_nt: TGCGCCAGCAGCCGCGATCAGGGGACGGGCACCGGGGAGCTGTTTTTT; cdr3_aa: CASSRDQGTGTGELFF
v_call: TRBV7-9; clone_size: NA; j_call: TRBJ2-3; d_call: TRBD2; cdr3_nt: TGTGCCAGCAGCTTAGTATTAGCGGGATTAGATACGCAGTATTTT; cdr3_aa: CASSLVLAGLDTQYF
v_call: TRBV6-5; clone_size: NA; j_call: TRBJ2-2; d_call: NA; cdr3_nt: TGTGCCAGCAGTAAGCCCGGGACGACCACCGGGGAGCTGTTTTTT; cdr3_aa: CASSKPGTTTGELFF
v_call: TRBV5-4; clone_size: NA; j_call: TRBJ2-5; d_call: TRBD2; cdr3_nt: TGTGCCAGCAGCGAGGAGGGATTAGCGGGGACGGAGACCCAGTACTTC; cdr3_aa: CASSEEGLAGTETQYF